These T cell receptor beta chains were read from a single sample in a study of cytomegalovirus exposure and HLA in healthy donors. Profiling relied on immunoSEQ multiplex PCR, and the TCRdb table lists in-frame clones only, not all of them. The sample includes around 110,000 clones, approximately 67% of them seen just once. The sample consisted of PBMCs. The receptors were gathered from a man younger than 35 in good health and CMV-seronegative. Each CDR3 is given with its conserved first and last residue. The D gene is left open where the match is weak. Some rows have no size entry. The others give once, few or many, or a class for an expanded clone.

few	.	TRBV7-8	TRBJ2-7	TGTGCCAGCAGCTTAGCGCATGAACAGAGCTACGAGCAGTACTTC	CASSLAHEQSYEQYF
few	.	TRBV5-1	TRBJ2-1	TGCGCCAGCAGCCCGGGTTTATTAGTAGGGCGGGACCTAAAGAATGAGCAGTTCTTC	CASSPGLLVGRDLKNEQFF
.	.	TRBV30	TRBJ1-4	TGTGCCTGGAGGCCCCGGGGATCGGGTCGAGTGGAAAAACTGTTTTTT	CAWRPRGSGRVEKLFF
.	.	TRBV15	TRBJ2-2	TGTGCCACCAGCAGAGGCCCACTGGCCGGGGAGCTGTTTTTT	CATSRGPLAGELFF
.	.	TRBV28	TRBJ2-7	TGTGCCAGCCTCGCTACGATGGGGGCAGGTCCGTCCTACGAGCAGTACTTC	CASLATMGAGPSYEQYF
.	.	TRBV14	TRBJ1-3	TGTGCCAGCAGCCCCCGCGCGGCTATCTCTGGAAACACCATATATTTT	CASSPRAAISGNTIYF
.	TRBD1	TRBV2	TRBJ2-3	TGTGCCAGCGGGACAGGGGGCAGCACAGATACGCAGTATTTT	CASGTGGSTDTQYF
.	.	TRBV25-1	TRBJ1-2	TGTGCCAGCAGTGCCCAGGACTCAGGGGTTTCTGGCTACACCTTC	CASSAQDSGVSGYTF
.	TRBD2	TRBV28	TRBJ2-1	TGTGCCAGCAGCCTTCTAGCGGGAGCCTACAATGAGCAGTTCTTC	CASSLLAGAYNEQFF
.	.	TRBV5-1	TRBJ2-2	TGCGCCAGCAGCTTGGCCGGTACCTACACCGGGGAGCTGTTTTTT	CASSLAGTYTGELFF
.	.	TRBV7-2	TRBJ1-1	TGTGCCAGCAGCGCCCGGAGTAACACTGAAGCTTTCTTT	CASSARSNTEAFF
once	TRBD1	TRBV4-3	TRBJ2-3	TGCGCCAGCAGCCAAAAAGACAGGGCGGGAGATACGCAGTATTTT	CASSQKDRAGDTQYF
.	.	TRBV29-1	TRBJ1-1	TGCAGCGTTGAAGGCAGATTGAACACTGAAGCTTTCTTT	CSVEGRLNTEAFF
once	.	TRBV9	TRBJ2-1	TGTGCCAGCAGCGTCCTCGGAAGCGGTTCCTACAATGAGCAGTTCTTC	CASSVLGSGSYNEQFF
.	.	TRBV2	TRBJ1-4	TGTGCCCGCAGTGAAGGGGTAGGGATCGGGACAGAAAAACTGTTTTTT	CARSEGVGIGTEKLFF
.	.	TRBV6-1	TRBJ1-2	TGTGCCAGCAGTGAGCGACAGATCGGGGGCTACACCTTC	CASSERQIGGYTF
.	TRBD1	TRBV4-2	TRBJ2-7	TGTGCCAGCAGCCAATGGGACAGGACCTACGAGCAGTACTTC	CASSQWDRTYEQYF
few	.	TRBV6-5	TRBJ1-2	TGTGCCAGCAAAGAGGCCAGGGCCGGTGGCTACACCTTC	CASKEARAGGYTF
few	.	TRBV5-4	TRBJ1-2	TGTGCCAGCAGCTTGTACACCGCAAACTATGGCTACACCTTC	CASSLYTANYGYTF
few	.	TRBV4-1	TRBJ1-5	TGCGCCAGCCGGTTGGTTCCGGGCAATCAGCCCCAGCATTTT	CASRLVPGNQPQHF
.	TRBD2	TRBV6-5	TRBJ2-3	TGTGCCAGCAGTGGGGGGGTGGCAGATACGCAGTATTTT	CASSGGVADTQYF
few	.	TRBV30	TRBJ2-5	TGTGCCTGGAGACAGTTATCCGGGACACACCAAGAGACCCAGTACTTC	CAWRQLSGTHQETQYF
.	.	TRBV29-1	TRBJ1-1	TGCAGCACCCGCCTGGGGGGGCGAGTCACTGAAGCTTTCTTT	CSTRLGGRVTEAFF
.	.	TRBV7-6	TRBJ1-1	TGTGCCAGCAGCTTAGGTGAGGGGAGGGCTGAAGCTTTCTTT	CASSLGEGRAEAFF
.	TRBD2	TRBV27	TRBJ2-7	TGTGCCAGCACCGGGGGGCTAGCGGGACGCGAGCAGTACTTC	CASTGGLAGREQYF
.	.	TRBV27	TRBJ1-2	TGTGCCAGCAGTTTTTCCAGGGTGGGGGGCTACACCTTC	CASSFSRVGGYTF
.	TRBD2	TRBV28	TRBJ2-1	TGTGCCAGCAGTCCCCGGGGTTTGGGACTAGATGAGGATGAGCAGTTCTTC	CASSPRGLGLDEDEQFF
.	.	TRBV2	TRBJ1-2	TGTGCCAGCACCATGGGGGGTTACACCTTC	CASTMGGYTF
.	.	TRBV4-3	TRBJ1-5	TGCGCCAGCAGCCTCTTGATCGGGCAGCCCCAGCATTTT	CASSLLIGQPQHF
.	TRBD2	TRBV18	TRBJ2-2	TGTGCCAGCTCACCAATAGGGACTAGCGGGACCGGGGAGCTGTTTTTT	CASSPIGTSGTGELFF
.	TRBD1	TRBV30	TRBJ2-7	TGTGCCTGGAGCCAGACAGGGGCCCGCGAGCAGTACTTC	CAWSQTGAREQYF
few	.	TRBV7-9	TRBJ2-1	TGTGCCAGCAGCAAGGGGGGGCCGGTGAGTAATGAGCAGTTCTTC	CASSKGGPVSNEQFF
.	TRBD2	TRBV6-6	TRBJ2-2	TGTGCCAGTTACCCAGCGGGGGGTTCCACCGGGGAGCTGTTTTTT	CASYPAGGSTGELFF
few	TRBD1	TRBV5-1	TRBJ1-2	TGCGCCAGCAGCTTCTCGTCCCGGGACAGGGCTCGGGGCTATGGCTACACCTTC	CASSFSSRDRARGYGYTF
few	TRBD1	TRBV9	TRBJ2-1	TGTGCCAGCAGCGCCCAAGGGACAGGGAAGGATGAGCAGTTCTTC	CASSAQGTGKDEQFF
.	TRBD2	TRBV30	TRBJ2-7	TGTGCCTGGAGTCTCGGGACTAGCGGTTCCTACGAGCAGTACTTC	CAWSLGTSGSYEQYF
.	TRBD1	TRBV5-6	TRBJ1-1	TGTGCCAGCAGCTTAACAGGGGGAACTTTCATGAACACTGAAGCTTTCTTT	CASSLTGGTFMNTEAFF
.	.	TRBV7-3	TRBJ2-5	TGTGCCAGCAGCCCCGGTCCAAAAGAGACCCAGTACTTC	CASSPGPKETQYF